The entry that follows covers one T cell receptor (beta chain) sequence. This record belongs to a study of blood T cell repertoires in COVID-19. Whole-study context: Specimens from acute and convalescent COVID-19 originated in the United States, Italy and Spain. Nucleic acid was either cDNA or gDNA, and it came from T cells, B-cell-depleted T cells, or PBMCs.

The V segment lost 0 bases and the J segment 8 bases; nucleotides outside the gene matches: 5. CDR3 length: 13 residues. The germline gives CDR1 SQVTM, CDR2 ANQGSEA. It was during active infection that Seattle patients were enrolled and then longitudinally followed. Data came from immunoSEQ multiplex PCR; TCRdb stores just in-frame clones and leaves some out. This sample has approximately 240,000 clones, with around 90% found just once. The gene calls are TRBV29-1 and TRBJ1-2; the match to TRBD1 covers 8 bases. The TCR sequence derives from a man younger than 40 with COVID-19, enrolled during active disease. The sequenced material came from peripheral blood. CDR3 protein: CSVEESRGLGYTF. DNA of the CDR3: TGCAGCGTTGAAGAGAGCAGGGGGCTCGGCTACACCTTC.